This entry lists 18 T cell receptor beta chains sequenced from one sample in a study of cytomegalovirus exposure and HLA in healthy donors. A multiplex PCR was run with 60 Vbeta primers and 13 Jbeta primers. Measured with immunoSEQ multiplex PCR; TCRdb has only the in-frame clones, and not every one. Found here are 65,000 or so clones, roughly 80% of them singletons; the top ten hold roughly 3.3%. Sequenced input: PBMCs. All receptors derive from a woman aged 35 to 49 in good health and CMV-seropositive.

As for this clone: Here the CDR3 omits its conserved ending phenylalanine or tryptophan, so a read error is the likely source. The gene calls are TRBV28 and TRBJ1-2; 9 nucleotides agree with TRBD1. This CDR3 comprises 14 residues. Germline V lookup: CDR1 MDHEN, CDR2 SYDVKM. After removal of 5 bases from V and 3 bases from J, the junction contained 4 bases not matched to a gene. In DNA, the CDR3 is TGTGCCAGCAGTGAAACAGGGGGCGACTATGGCTACACCCTC. It specifies CASSETGGDYGYTL.

The chain has TRBV2 and TRBJ1-6; 7 bases agree with TRBD1. The germline gives CDR1 SNHLY, CDR2 FYNNEI. The trim removed 7 bases at V and 7 bases at J, leaving 7 bases unmatched. CDR3 size: 14 residues. The CDR3 DNA is TGTGCCAGCACGTTGACAGGGCGAAATTCACCCCTCCACTTT. This sequence encodes CASTLTGRNSPLHF.

This clone was picked up a small number of times. V usage is TRBV5-1 and J usage is TRBJ2-5, with TRBD1 identical over 7 bases. Germline V gene lookup returns CDR1 SGHRS and CDR2 YFSETQ. Trimming took 4 bases from V and 1 from J; bases not matched to a gene: 4. There are 14 residues in the CDR3. The CDR3 DNA is TGCGCCAGCAGCCCGACAGGGTTCCAAGAGACCCAGTACTTC. Translated, it gives CASSPTGFQETQYF.

The chain has TRBV6-1 and TRBJ2-5; 8 bases are a match to TRBD1. Germline CDR1 reads MNHNS; CDR2 reads SASEGT. The CDR3 sequence is 15 residues long. V lost 2 bases, J lost 4 bases, and 6 bases stayed unmatched. The CDR3 DNA sequence: TGTGCCAGCAGTGAACATCCAGGGGGCCTAGAGACCCAGTACTTC. Translating it yields CASSEHPGGLETQYF.

V usage is TRBV6-5 and J usage is TRBJ2-7, with TRBD1 matching 7 bases. Germline V gene sequence: CDR1 MNHEY, CDR2 SVGAGI. With V trimmed by 7 bases and J by 0 bases, 9 bases remained unmatched. CDR3 length: 15 residues. The CDR3 DNA reads as TGTGCCAGCAAGAGGGACAGCTTGAGCTCCTACGAGCAGTACTTC. It encodes CASKRDSLSSYEQYF.

V is TRBV30 and J is TRBJ2-3; D is ambiguous. Looked up from germline, CDR1 is GTSNPN and CDR2 is SVGIG (reference sequence). The ends were cut back, 0 bases at V and 4 bases at J, with 8 bases in the middle. The CDR3 has 13 amino acids. The CDR3: CAWSVREADTQYF. The CDR3 DNA sequence: TGTGCCTGGAGTGTACGAGAAGCAGATACGCAGTATTTT.

The gene calls are TRBV7-9 and TRBJ1-2; tentatively, D is TRBD1 (6 bases). The CDR3 has 15 amino acids. Germline CDR1 SEHNR, CDR2 FQNEAQ (reference sequence). V was clipped by 6 bases and J by 2 bases, with 16 bases between them. DNA of the CDR3: TGTGCCAGCAGGCCCAGCAGGGGATCCAACTATGGCTACACCTTC. This sequence encodes CASRPSRGSNYGYTF.

The chain carries TRBV9 and TRBJ2-5; 9 nucleotides match TRBD1. CDR3 length equals 16 residues. J was trimmed by 5 bases and V by 3 bases; bases with no gene match: 11. The germline gives CDR1 SGDLS, CDR2 YYNGEE. CDR3 nucleotides: TGTGCCAGCAGCGCAGACCCCGGGACAGGGAGGGAGACCCAGTACTTC. This gives the protein CASSADPGTGRETQYF.

The chain is built from TRBV27 and TRBJ1-2; the match to TRBD1 covers 8 bases. The CDR3 runs to 15 residues. In germline, CDR1 is MNHEY, CDR2 SMNVEV (reference sequence). V dropped 8 bases and J dropped 2; count of bases not matched to a gene: 10. The CDR3 DNA sequence: TGTGCCAGCCGAAAAGGACAGGGCCCCAACTATGGCTACACCTTC. The encoded protein is CASRKGQGPNYGYTF.

The V and J genes are TRBV7-9 and TRBJ2-1, with TRBD2 identical over 15 bases. Germline CDR1 and CDR2: SEHNR and FQNEAQ (reference sequence). There are 19 residues in the CDR3. J gave up 8 bases and V 4 bases, and 15 bases lay outside the gene matches. The CDR3 spells CASSSGGLAGGTVFDEQFF. The CDR3, as DNA: TGTGCCAGCAGCTCGGGGGGACTAGCGGGGGGTACGGTGTTCGATGAGCAGTTCTTC.

The chain has TRBV7-2 and TRBJ2-2; no clear D gene. Germline CDR1 is SGHTA and CDR2 is FQGNSA. This CDR3 is 14 amino acids long. The germline V and J ends were trimmed by 1 base and 1 base, with 4 bases remaining between them. The CDR3 sequence is CASSLVVNTGELFF. The CDR3 DNA is TGTGCCAGCAGCTTAGTCGTGAACACCGGGGAGCTGTTTTTT.

The J gene is TRBJ1-5, the V gene TRBV30, with D maybe TRBD1 (5 bases). CDR1 GTSNPN and CDR2 SVGIG come from the germline V gene (reference sequence). V was pared by 3 bases and J by 2 bases, with 14 bases between. The CDR3 spans 15 residues. DNA of the CDR3: TGTGCCTGGAGCGTAAATGGGGCAGGCAATCAGCCCCAGCATTTT. It codes for CAWSVNGAGNQPQHF. Variable domain in full (rest from reference TRBV30 and TRBJ1-5): SQTIHQWPATLVQPVGSPLSLECTVEGTSNPNLYWYRQAAGRGLQLLFYSVGIGQISSEVPQNLSASRPQDRQFILSSKKLLLSDSGFYLCAWSVNGAGNQPQHFGDGTRLSIL.

V is TRBV19 and J is TRBJ2-6, with 10 bases matching TRBD1. V lost 2 bases, J lost 2 bases, and 12 bases stayed unmatched. This CDR3 region has 20 residues. Per the germline V gene, CDR1 is LNHDA and CDR2 is SQIVND (reference sequence). CDR3: CASSISPGQGLAAGANVLTF. DNA of the CDR3: TGTGCCAGTAGTATATCGCCGGGACAGGGGTTAGCGGCTGGGGCCAACGTCCTGACTTTC.

This clone was recorded a few times. This chain joins TRBV4-1 and TRBJ1-1; D is possibly TRBD1 (5 bases). Germline V gives CDR1 MGHRA, CDR2 YSYEKL. The CDR3 has 15 residues. The germline V and J ends were trimmed by 2 bases and 1 base, with 11 bases remaining between them. The CDR3 spells CASSQLTVGNTEAFF. The CDR3 DNA reads TGCGCCAGCAGCCAACTGACAGTCGGGAACACTGAAGCTTTCTTT.

This chain joins TRBV9 and TRBJ1-2; 10 positions agree with TRBD1. Germline V lookup: CDR1 SGDLS, CDR2 YYNGEE. The CDR3 sequence is 16 residues long. J lost 7 bases, V lost 3 bases, and 12 bases had no gene match. CDR3 coding DNA: TGTGCCAGCAGCGCCGACATGGGTGGGACAGGGGCTGGCTACACCTTC. As protein: CASSADMGGTGAGYTF.

This sequence joins TRBV30 and TRBJ1-3, with D unclear. This CDR3 has 16 residues. Germline CDR1 GTSNPN, CDR2 SVGIG (reference sequence). The germline V and J ends were trimmed by 4 bases and 0 bases, with 16 bases remaining between them. Written as DNA, the CDR3 is TGTGCCTGGACCGGGAGACGCAGCACCTCTGGAAACACCATATATTTT. It specifies CAWTGRRSTSGNTIYF.

V gene TRBV7-2 combines with J gene TRBJ2-1; maybe TRBD1 (6 bases). This CDR3 is 14 amino acids long. V dropped 5 bases and J dropped 5 bases, with 13 bases sitting between them. The V gene's germline CDR1 is SGHTA and CDR2 FQGNSA. CDR3 coding DNA: TGTGCCAGCAGCCCCCGTCGGGACAACAATGAGCAGTTCTTC. Its translation: CASSPRRDNNEQFF.

About this clone: The same CDR3 arises from other DNA sequences in this sample as well. The CDR3 DNA reads TGTGCCAGCAGCTCCCGGACCGGGGAGCTGTTTTTT. Its translation: CASSSRTGELFF. The rearrangement links TRBV9 to TRBJ2-2, with D uncertain. Deletions cut 4 bases from V and 5 bases from J, with 6 bases between. CDR1 and CDR2 from the germline V gene are SGDLS and YYNGEE. The CDR3 has 12 residues.